The 8 T cell receptor beta chains given below trace back to one sample, sequenced in a study of OX40 agonist ivuxolimab in advanced cancers. The repertoire was sequenced with immunoSEQ multiplex PCR; TCRdb's copy has only in-frame clones and lacks some. This table holds 65,000 to 70,000 clones, nearly 90% found once. Material: CD4+ or CD8+ T cells sorted from blood, obtained in a trial of the OX40 agonist ivuxolimab. These receptors originate from an adult with an advanced solid tumor such as melanoma, head and neck, liver or kidney cancer.

This chain links TRBV29-1 with TRBJ2-3, with 12 bases that match TRBD2. Germline loops: CDR1 SQVTM, CDR2 ANQGSEA. There are 16 residues in the CDR3. The trim removed 3 bases at V and 6 bases at J, leaving 10 bases unmatched. CDR3 in amino acids: CSVDPPLAGGPDTQYF. For the CDR3, the DNA is TGCAGCGTTGACCCCCCGCTAGCGGGAGGGCCGGATACGCAGTATTTT.

The chain combines TRBV6-1 with TRBJ1-1; D is perhaps TRBD1 (5 bases). The CDR3 length is 15 residues. Germline V gene data show CDR1 as MNHNS and CDR2 as SASEGT. Trimming cost V 11 bases and J 4 bases, with 23 bases left between them. The CDR3 DNA follows: TGTGCCCTCGGGCAAGGGGCCAGGTTCAGCACTGAAGCTTTCTTT. Translating gives CALGQGARFSTEAFF.

The chain combines TRBV2 with TRBJ2-7; weak D call: TRBD2 (5 bases). Trimming removed 7 bases at V and 0 bases at J, with 13 bases between. CDR3 length: 14 residues. Germline CDR1 reads SNHLY; CDR2 reads FYNNEI. CDR3 region: CASIRAAVSYEQYF. The CDR3, as DNA: TGTGCCAGCATAAGAGCGGCTGTCTCCTACGAGCAGTACTTC.

CDR3: CASTPLIAGGFQFF. As DNA, the CDR3 is TGTGCCAGCACCCCGCTGATTGCGGGAGGCTTTCAGTTCTTC. V gene TRBV7-9 combines with J gene TRBJ2-1, with 8 bases identical to TRBD2. V lost 7 bases and J lost 13; bases outside the gene matches: 15. From germline, CDR1 is SEHNR and CDR2 FQNEAQ (reference sequence). The CDR3 covers 14 residues.

This chain uses TRBV7-2 with TRBJ2-1; 10 bases map to TRBD2. Germline V gives CDR1 SGHTA, CDR2 FQGNSA. The CDR3 spans 16 residues. V shed 3 bases, J shed 9 bases, and the junction held 11 bases outside the gene matches. As DNA, the CDR3 is TGTGCCAGCAGCTTTGGCGGTCTAGCGGGAGCTCTTGAGCAGTTCTTC. Its translation is CASSFGGLAGALEQFF.

This clone was seen only once. This rearrangement joins TRBV4-2 to TRBJ2-2; D possibly corresponds to TRBD1 (5 bases). The CDR3 is 15 residues long. The V and J ends lost 1 base and 1 base respectively, with 7 bases between them. The germline CDR1 and CDR2 sequences are LGHNA and YNFKEQ. The CDR3 reads CASSQARVNTGELFF. CDR3 in DNA: TGTGCCAGCAGCCAAGCCAGGGTGAACACCGGGGAGCTGTTTTTT.

The chain uses TRBV5-5 and TRBJ2-1; 11 bases are shared with TRBD2. V was clipped by 4 bases and J by 4 bases; unmatched bases: 4. CDR1 is SGHKS, CDR2 YYEKEE, per germline (reference sequence). This CDR3 region has 15 residues. This CDR3 reads CASSDLAGGYNEQFF. The CDR3 nucleotides are TGTGCCAGCAGCGACTTAGCGGGAGGGTACAATGAGCAGTTCTTC.

The chain carries TRBV5-1 and TRBJ2-1; 11 nucleotides match TRBD2. Germline V gene data show CDR1 as SGHRS and CDR2 as YFSETQ. CDR3 length: 17 residues. V lost 6 bases and J lost 8; bases outside the gene matches: 16. Written as DNA, the CDR3 is TGCGCCAGCAACATAGGTAGCGGGAGGGCCTGGAATCATGAGCAGTTCTTC. Translated: CASNIGSGRAWNHEQFF.